This TCR beta chain derives from a study of PD-1 blockade in classical Hodgkin lymphoma. For this clone: The antigen remains undetermined.

Generated by immunoSEQ multiplex PCR, the TCRdb table keeps only in-frame clones and is missing some. The sample carries roughly 40,000 clones, 60% to 70% recorded once. Time point noted: cycle 4 day 1 (C4D1), after less than 7 weeks of nivolumab. Relapse was seen in all patients after autologous stem cell transplantation, and brentuximab vedotin exposure was variable. Study-level points and caveats: Relative to healthy donors, newly diagnosed patients reportedly had lower baseline TCR diversity, which was reported as lower still in relapsed/refractory patients. Unlike CD8+ TCR diversity, which did not rise significantly by C4D1, CD4+ TCR diversity did. Newly diagnosed and completely responding patients shared comparable baseline diversity.

The sequenced sample was peripheral blood mononuclear cells (PBMCs), obtained before the fourth cycle of nivolumab. This clonotype was obtained from a human donor with classical Hodgkin lymphoma.

CDR3: CASSPRPSDQETQYF. DNA of the CDR3: TGCGCCAGCAGCCCAAGGCCTAGCGACCAAGAGACCCAGTACTTC. The chain employs TRBV4-3 and TRBJ2-5; tentative D call: TRBD2 (6 bases). Trimming removed 4 bases at V and 0 bases at J, with 12 bases between. CDR1 and CDR2 (germline): LGHNA, YSLEER. This CDR3 comprises 15 residues.